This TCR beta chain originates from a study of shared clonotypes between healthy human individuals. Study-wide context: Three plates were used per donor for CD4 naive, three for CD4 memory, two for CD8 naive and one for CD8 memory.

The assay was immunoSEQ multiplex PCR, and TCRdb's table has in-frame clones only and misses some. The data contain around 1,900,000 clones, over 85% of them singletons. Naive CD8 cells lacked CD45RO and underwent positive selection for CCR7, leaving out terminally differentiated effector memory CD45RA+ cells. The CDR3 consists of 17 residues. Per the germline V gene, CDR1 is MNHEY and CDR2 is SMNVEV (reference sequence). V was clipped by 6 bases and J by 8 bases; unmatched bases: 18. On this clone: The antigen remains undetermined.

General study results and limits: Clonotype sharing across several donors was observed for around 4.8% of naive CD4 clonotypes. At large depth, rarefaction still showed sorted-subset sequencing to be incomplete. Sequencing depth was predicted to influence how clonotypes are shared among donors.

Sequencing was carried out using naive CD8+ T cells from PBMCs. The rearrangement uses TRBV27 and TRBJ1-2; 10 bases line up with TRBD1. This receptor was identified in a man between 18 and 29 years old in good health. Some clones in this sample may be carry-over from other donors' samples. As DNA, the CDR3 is TGTGCCAGCAGCCCTCGGGACAGGGGCCTCACTTCGTGGGGCTACACCTTC. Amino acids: CASSPRDRGLTSWGYTF.